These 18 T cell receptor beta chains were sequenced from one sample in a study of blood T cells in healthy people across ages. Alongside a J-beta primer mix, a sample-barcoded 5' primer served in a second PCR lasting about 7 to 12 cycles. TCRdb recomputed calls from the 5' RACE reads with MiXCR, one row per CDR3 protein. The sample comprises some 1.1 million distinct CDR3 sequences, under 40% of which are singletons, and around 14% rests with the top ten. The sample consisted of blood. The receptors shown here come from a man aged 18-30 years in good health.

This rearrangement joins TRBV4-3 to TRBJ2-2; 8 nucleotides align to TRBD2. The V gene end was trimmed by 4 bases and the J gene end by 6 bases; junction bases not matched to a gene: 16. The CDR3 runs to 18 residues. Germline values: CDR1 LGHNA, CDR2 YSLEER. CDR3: CASSLSAGGILDAGELFF. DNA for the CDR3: TGCGCCAGCAGCCTTTCCGCGGGGGGCATTCTGGACGCCGGGGAGCTGTTTTTT.

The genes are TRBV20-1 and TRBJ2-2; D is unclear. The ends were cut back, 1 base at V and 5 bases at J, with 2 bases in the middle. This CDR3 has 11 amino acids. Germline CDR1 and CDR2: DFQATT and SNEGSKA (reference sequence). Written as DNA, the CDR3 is TGCAGTGCTAGAGTGACCGGGGAGCTGTTTTTT. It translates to CSARVTGELFF.

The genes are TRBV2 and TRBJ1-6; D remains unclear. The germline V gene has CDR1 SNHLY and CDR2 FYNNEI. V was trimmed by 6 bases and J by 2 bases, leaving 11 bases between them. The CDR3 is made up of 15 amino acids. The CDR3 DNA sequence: TGTGCCAGCAGCCGGGAGTTAGCCTATAATTCACCCCTCCACTTT. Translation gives CASSRELAYNSPLHF.

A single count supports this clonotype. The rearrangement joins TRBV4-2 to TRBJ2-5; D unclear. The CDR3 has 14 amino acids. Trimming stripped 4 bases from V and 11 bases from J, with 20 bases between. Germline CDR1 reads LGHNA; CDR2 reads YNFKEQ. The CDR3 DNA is TGTGCCAGCAGCCCTCCAGCCAAGCACAATGAGCAGTACTTC. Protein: CASSPPAKHNEQYF.

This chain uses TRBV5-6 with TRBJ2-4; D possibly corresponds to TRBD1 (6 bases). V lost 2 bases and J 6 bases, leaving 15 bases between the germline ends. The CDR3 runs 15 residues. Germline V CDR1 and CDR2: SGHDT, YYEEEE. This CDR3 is CASSFRSQGGNIQYF. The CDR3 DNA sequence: TGTGCCAGCAGCTTTCGAAGCCAAGGGGGAAACATTCAGTACTTC. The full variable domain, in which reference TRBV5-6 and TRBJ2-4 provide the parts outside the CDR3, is DAGVTQSPTHLIKTRGQQVTLRCSPKSGHDTVSWYQQALGQGPQFIFQYYEEEERQRGNFPDRFSGHQFPNYSSELNVNALLLGDSALYLCASSFRSQGGNIQYFGAGTRLSVL.

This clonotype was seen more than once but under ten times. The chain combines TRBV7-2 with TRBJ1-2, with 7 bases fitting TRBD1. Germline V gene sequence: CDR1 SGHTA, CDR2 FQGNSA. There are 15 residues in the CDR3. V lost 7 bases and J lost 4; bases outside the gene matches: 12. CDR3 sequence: CASNDRQGWGYGYTF. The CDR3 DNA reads TGTGCCAGCAACGACCGACAGGGTTGGGGCTATGGCTACACCTTC.

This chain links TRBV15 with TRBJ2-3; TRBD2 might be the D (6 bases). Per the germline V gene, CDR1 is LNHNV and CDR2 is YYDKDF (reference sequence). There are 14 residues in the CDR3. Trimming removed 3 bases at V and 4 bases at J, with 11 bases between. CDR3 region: CATSSHRGSDTQYF. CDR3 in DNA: TGTGCCACCAGCAGCCATCGGGGGTCAGATACGCAGTATTTT.

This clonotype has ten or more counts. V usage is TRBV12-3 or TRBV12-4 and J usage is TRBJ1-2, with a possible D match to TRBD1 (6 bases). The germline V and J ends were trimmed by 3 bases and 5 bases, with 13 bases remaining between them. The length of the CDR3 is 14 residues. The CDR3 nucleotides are TGTGCCAGCAGTTTTGGAGGACAGCTTTATGGCTACACCTTC. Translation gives CASSFGGQLYGYTF.

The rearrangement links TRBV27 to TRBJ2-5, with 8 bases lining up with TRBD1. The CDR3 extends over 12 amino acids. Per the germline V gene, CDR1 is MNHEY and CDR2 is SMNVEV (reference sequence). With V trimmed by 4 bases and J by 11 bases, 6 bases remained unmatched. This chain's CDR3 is CASSSRGRGQYF. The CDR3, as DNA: TGTGCCAGCAGTTCCAGGGGGCGAGGACAGTACTTC.

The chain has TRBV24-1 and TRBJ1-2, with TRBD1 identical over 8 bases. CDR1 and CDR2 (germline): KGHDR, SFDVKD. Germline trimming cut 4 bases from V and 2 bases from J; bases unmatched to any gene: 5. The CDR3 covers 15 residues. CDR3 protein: CATSDPGQENYGYTF. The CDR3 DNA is TGTGCCACCAGTGACCCGGGACAGGAAAACTATGGCTACACCTTC.

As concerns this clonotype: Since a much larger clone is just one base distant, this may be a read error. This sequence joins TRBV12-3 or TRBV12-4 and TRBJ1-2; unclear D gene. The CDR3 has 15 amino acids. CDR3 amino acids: CAGSLGSSGVYGYTF. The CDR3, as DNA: TGTGCCGGCAGTTTAGGCAGTAGCGGGGTCTATGGCTACACCTTC.

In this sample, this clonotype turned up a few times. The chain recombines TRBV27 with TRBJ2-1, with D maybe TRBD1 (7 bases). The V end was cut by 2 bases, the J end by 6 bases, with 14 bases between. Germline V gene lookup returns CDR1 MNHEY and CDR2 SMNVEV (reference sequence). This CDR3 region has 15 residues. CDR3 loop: CASSLGQGDFNEQFF. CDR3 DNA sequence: TGTGCCAGCAGTTTAGGGCAGGGGGACTTCAATGAGCAGTTCTTC.

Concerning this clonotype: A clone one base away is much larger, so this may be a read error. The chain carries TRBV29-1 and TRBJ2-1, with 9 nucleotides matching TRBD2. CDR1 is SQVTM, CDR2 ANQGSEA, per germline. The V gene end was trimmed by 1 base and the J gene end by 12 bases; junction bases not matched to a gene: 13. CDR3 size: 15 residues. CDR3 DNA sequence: TGCAGCGTTGAAGTTCTAGCGGGGCCAGGGGGTGGGCAGTTCTTC. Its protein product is CSVEVLAGPGGGQFF.

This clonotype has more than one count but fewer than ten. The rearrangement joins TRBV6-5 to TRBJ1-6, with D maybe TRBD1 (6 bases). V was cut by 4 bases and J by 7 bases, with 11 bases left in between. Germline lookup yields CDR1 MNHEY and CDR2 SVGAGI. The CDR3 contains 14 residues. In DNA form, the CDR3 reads TGTGCCAGCAGTTCCAGGGGTCGAAATTCACCCCTCCACTTT. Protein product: CASSSRGRNSPLHF.

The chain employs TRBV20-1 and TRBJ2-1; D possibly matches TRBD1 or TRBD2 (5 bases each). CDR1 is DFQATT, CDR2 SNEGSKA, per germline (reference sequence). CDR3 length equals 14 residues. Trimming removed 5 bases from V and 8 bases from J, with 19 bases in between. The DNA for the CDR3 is TGCAGTGCTTGGGACCTTAATGACGGGGATGAGCAGTTCTTC. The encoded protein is CSAWDLNDGDEQFF.

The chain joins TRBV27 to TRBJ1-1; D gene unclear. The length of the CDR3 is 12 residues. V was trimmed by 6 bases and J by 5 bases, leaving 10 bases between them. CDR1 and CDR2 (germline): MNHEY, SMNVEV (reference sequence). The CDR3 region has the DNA TGTGCCAGCAGGCACAGCGGTACTGAAGCTTTCTTT. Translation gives CASRHSGTEAFF.

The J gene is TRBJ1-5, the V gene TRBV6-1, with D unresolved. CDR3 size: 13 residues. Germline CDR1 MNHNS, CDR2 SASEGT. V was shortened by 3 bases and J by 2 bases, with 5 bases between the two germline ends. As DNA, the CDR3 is TGTGCCAGCAGTGAGCTCGGCAATCAGCCCCAGCATTTT. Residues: CASSELGNQPQHF.

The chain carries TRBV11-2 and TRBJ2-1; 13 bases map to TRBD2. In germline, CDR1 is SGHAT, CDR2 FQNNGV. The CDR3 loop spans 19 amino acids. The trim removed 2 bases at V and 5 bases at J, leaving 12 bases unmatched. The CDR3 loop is CASSLRPPRTSGGDNEQFF. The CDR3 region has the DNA TGTGCCAGCAGCTTAAGGCCCCCCCGAACTAGCGGGGGGGACAATGAGCAGTTCTTC.